This TCR beta chain was recorded in a study of T cells in Graves' hyperthyroidism and ophthalmopathy. Study overall: At initial diagnosis, before any treatment had begun, peripheral blood was obtained.

Study-level results: A 13 V-J model separated ophthalmopathy from stable hyperthyroidism.

PBMCs were derived from around 10 ml fresh peripheral blood. Researchers amplified the TCR beta CDR3 regions from RNA transcripts. The study used the HTBI primer set for a first-round RT-PCR of the TCR CDR3. Each CDR3 protein is one row after TCRdb ran MiXCR on the multiplex PCR reads. This sample yields about 400,000 distinct CDR3 sequences, of which more than 20% are seen a single time; around 79% belongs to the top ten. This clonotype came up many times. Its specificity is not known. The V end was cut by 8 bases, the J end by 5 bases, with 18 bases between. This CDR3 spans 14 amino acids. In germline, CDR1 is MDHEN, CDR2 SYDVKM.

The rearrangement uses TRBV28 and TRBJ2-5; the D gene is possibly TRBD2 (5 bases). The specimen was blood. This TCR was sampled from a man in his fifties with Graves' hyperthyroidism. The CDR3 DNA reads as TGTGCCAGCCACCCTCCTAGGCGGGTGGAGACCCAGTACTTC. It yields the protein CASHPPRRVETQYF.